Shown below are 30 T cell receptor beta chains from a single sample sequenced in a study of cytomegalovirus exposure and HLA in healthy donors. PCR employed 60 Vbeta and 13 Jbeta primers. The data were produced by immunoSEQ multiplex PCR, yet TCRdb's version contains in-frame clones alone and is incomplete. Among roughly 100,000 clones, around 60% were seen once, and the ten largest hold 3% to 3.5%. The sequencing input was PBMCs. These receptors came from a man aged 55 to 70 in good health and CMV-seronegative.

The chain joins TRBV6-6 to TRBJ1-2; D possibly corresponds to TRBD1 (6 bases). The CDR3 length is 14 residues. In germline, CDR1 is MNHNY, CDR2 SVGAGI (reference sequence). V was pared by 5 bases and J by 0 bases, with 10 bases between. CDR3 bases: TGTGCCAGCAGTCGGGACATCGCTAACTATGGCTACACCTTC. Translated: CASSRDIANYGYTF.

The chain uses TRBV18 and TRBJ2-3, with D hard to call. There are 13 residues in the CDR3. Germline V gene sequence: CDR1 KGHSH, CDR2 LQKENI. The V gene lost 5 bases and the J gene lost 5 bases, with 11 bases spanning the gap. The CDR3: CASSSPPVDTQYF. The CDR3 DNA follows: TGTGCCAGCTCATCCCCTCCCGTAGATACGCAGTATTTT.

The genes are TRBV10-1 and TRBJ2-1, with D tentatively TRBD1 (6 bases). V lost 2 bases, J lost 5 bases, and 13 bases lay in between. This CDR3 region has 15 residues. Germline CDR1 and CDR2: WNHNN and SYGVQD (reference sequence). CDR3 sequence: CASSEDATGDNEQFF. The CDR3 DNA reads TGCGCCAGCAGTGAGGACGCGACAGGTGACAATGAGCAGTTCTTC.

CDR3 nucleotides: TGTGCCAGCCTACAGCCGGGGAAAGGGCTCTACGAGCAGTACTTC. Protein product: CASLQPGKGLYEQYF. The chain combines TRBV6-1 with TRBJ2-5, with D perhaps TRBD2 (5 bases). Near its end, the DNA agrees better with TRBJ2-7, so the J call may be wrong. The CDR3 spans 15 residues. Germline CDR1 MNHNS, CDR2 SASEGT.

CDR3 loop: CATSTPQGYNSPLHF. CDR3 in DNA: TGTGCCACCTCCACTCCACAGGGTTATAATTCACCCCTCCACTTT. J is TRBJ1-6 and V is TRBV6-6, with a weak D call TRBD1 (6 bases). V was pared by 10 bases and J by 4 bases, with 17 bases between. Germline V gives CDR1 MNHNY, CDR2 SVGAGI (reference sequence). CDR3 size: 15 residues.

The gene calls are TRBV10-1 and TRBJ2-1; the D is unclear. The CDR3 extends over 12 amino acids. Deletions cut 2 bases from V and 12 bases from J, with 11 bases between. The germline V gene encodes CDR1 WNHNN and CDR2 SYGVQD (reference sequence). CDR3 DNA: TGCGCCAGCAGTGAGGGGCAGCTCGGGCAGTTCTTC. Residues: CASSEGQLGQFF.

To note about this clone: Here the CDR3 omits its conserved ending phenylalanine or tryptophan, so a read error is the likely source. The chain is built from TRBV25-1 and TRBJ2-7, with D possibly being TRBD2 (5 bases). V gave up 4 bases and J gave up 6 bases, with 19 bases separating them. Per the germline V gene, CDR1 is MGHDK and CDR2 is SYGVNS. The CDR3 is 15 residues long. CDR3 loop: CASSALIGVKGEQYL. The DNA for the CDR3 is TGTGCCAGCAGTGCCCTAATCGGGGTCAAGGGCGAGCAGTACCTC.

The chain couples TRBV28 to TRBJ1-5; perhaps TRBD1 as D (6 bases). This CDR3 region has 17 residues. Per the germline V gene, CDR1 is MDHEN and CDR2 is SYDVKM. V was clipped by 6 bases and J by 0 bases, with 18 bases between them. The CDR3 DNA reads as TGTGCCAGCAGCAGGGGACGGAGGCATAATAGCAATCAGCCCCAGCATTTT. It encodes CASSRGRRHNSNQPQHF.

The CDR3 DNA follows: TGTGCCAGCAGTGACCGGAGACGCGATGAGCAGTTCTTC. Translation gives CASSDRRRDEQFF. The genes are TRBV2 and TRBJ2-1; no definite D call. CDR1 is SNHLY, CDR2 FYNNEI, per germline. The V end lost 3 bases, the J end lost 8 bases, and 11 bases lay between the germline ends. This CDR3 region has 13 residues.

The CDR3 spells CASSSYSSNQPQHF. In nucleotides, the CDR3 is TGTGCCAGCAGTTCCTACAGTAGCAATCAGCCCCAGCATTTT. The chain employs TRBV6-5 and TRBJ1-5; D not certain. With 4 bases removed from V and 0 bases from J, the gap between germline ends came to 7 bases. Germline V gene lookup returns CDR1 MNHEY and CDR2 SVGAGI. The CDR3 has 14 residues.

This clone has a handful of counts. V usage is TRBV27 and J usage is TRBJ2-5; 12 bases are a match to TRBD2. V gave up 5 bases and J gave up 10 bases; unmatched junction bases: 11. The germline V gene has CDR1 MNHEY and CDR2 SMNVEV (reference sequence). There are 15 residues in the CDR3. CDR3 sequence: CASSRLAGEHPSQYF. The CDR3, as DNA: TGTGCCAGCAGTAGACTAGCGGGGGAGCACCCCAGCCAGTACTTC.

The rearrangement joins TRBV20-1 to TRBJ2-1; 7 bases line up with TRBD1. Germline loops: CDR1 DFQATT, CDR2 SNEGSKA (reference sequence). Trimming at V came to 6 bases and at J to 10 bases, leaving 3 bases not matched to a gene. The CDR3 covers 10 residues. The CDR3 loop is CSANRGEQFF. In DNA, the CDR3 is TGCAGTGCAAACAGGGGAGAGCAGTTCTTC.

This clone is a singleton in its sample. The V gene is TRBV10-3, the J gene TRBJ1-4; the match to TRBD1 covers 9 bases. Germline V CDR1 and CDR2: ENHRY, SYGVKD. This CDR3 region has 14 residues. J lost 17 bases, V lost 10 bases, and 20 bases had no gene match. The CDR3 sequence: CATRRDRETGGGFF. CDR3 sequence (DNA): TGTGCCACCCGCCGGGACAGGGAAACGGGTGGGGGTTTTTTT.

This clone occurred once. The rearrangement uses TRBV7-3 and TRBJ2-3, with TRBD2 matching 8 bases. Germline V gene lookup returns CDR1 SGHTA and CDR2 FQGTGA. CDR3 length: 15 amino acids. The trim removed 4 bases at V and 2 bases at J, leaving 5 bases unmatched. CDR3: CASSSASGYTDTQYF. In DNA form, the CDR3 reads TGTGCCAGCAGCTCTGCTAGCGGGTACACAGATACGCAGTATTTT. Using reference TRBV7-3 and TRBJ2-3 for the parts outside the CDR3, the full variable domain is GAGVSQTPSNKVTEKGKYVELRCDPISGHTALYWYRQSLGQGPEFLIYFQGTGAADDSGLPNDRFFAVRPEGSVSTLKIQRTERGDSAVYLCASSSASGYTDTQYFGPGTRLTVL.

The chain carries TRBV13 and TRBJ2-5; TRBD2 matches 15 bases. The CDR3 length is 17 residues. Per germline, CDR1 PRHDT and CDR2 FYEKMQ (reference sequence). After removal of 5 bases from V and 5 bases from J, the junction contained 9 bases not matched to a gene. Here the CDR3 DNA reads TGTGCCAGCAGCCGGACTAGCGGGGGGGCCGGTGGTGAGACCCAGTACTTC. It specifies CASSRTSGGAGGETQYF.

This chain links TRBV5-1 with TRBJ2-3, with 7 bases fitting TRBD2. The CDR3 covers 12 residues. J gave up 6 bases and V 4 bases, and 2 bases lay outside the gene matches. CDR1 and CDR2 from the germline V gene are SGHRS and YFSETQ. The CDR3 loop is CASSVGGDTQYF. CDR3 DNA sequence: TGCGCCAGCAGCGTCGGGGGGGATACGCAGTATTTT. Looking up the rest from reference TRBV5-1 and TRBJ2-3 gives the full variable domain: KAGVTQTPRYLIKTRGQQVTLSCSPISGHRSVSWYQQTPGQGLQFLFEYFSETQRNKGNFPGRFSGRQFSNSRSEMNVSTLELGDSALYLCASSVGGDTQYFGPGTRLTVL.

The CDR3 is CASSDQGLPKAKNIQYF. In DNA, the CDR3 is TGTGCCAGCAGTGACCAGGGACTCCCGAAGGCCAAAAACATTCAGTACTTC. This chain connects TRBV2 to TRBJ2-4; TRBD2 is a possible D gene (6 bases). Germline V gene data show CDR1 as SNHLY and CDR2 as FYNNEI. This CDR3 region has 17 residues. The ends were cut back, 3 bases at V and 1 base at J, with 16 bases in the middle. The full variable domain, its missing parts supplied by reference TRBV2 and TRBJ2-4, is EPEVTQTPSHQVTQMGQEVILRCVPISNHLYFYWYRQILGQKVEFLVSFYNNEISEKSEIFDDQFSVERPDGSNFTLKIRSTKLEDSAMYFCASSDQGLPKAKNIQYFGAGTRLSVL.

The chain employs TRBV19 and TRBJ2-2; D gene uncertain. V lost 4 bases, J lost 1 base, and 7 bases lay in between. The CDR3 extends over 14 amino acids. Germline CDR1 reads LNHDA; CDR2 reads SQIVND (reference sequence). In DNA, the CDR3 is TGTGCCAGTAGTACGACTGAGAACACCGGGGAGCTGTTTTTT. Protein sequence: CASSTTENTGELFF.

The V call is TRBV11-3, the J call TRBJ2-6; no definite D call. From germline, CDR1 is SGHNT and CDR2 YENEEA. Trimming took 2 bases from V and 2 from J, leaving 7 bases between them. The CDR3 is made up of 15 amino acids. The CDR3 is CASSLWAAGANVLTF. CDR3 bases: TGTGCCAGCAGCTTATGGGCTGCTGGGGCCAACGTCCTGACTTTC.

The chain joins TRBV2 to TRBJ1-5; no definite D call. V lost 3 bases and J 5 bases, leaving 8 bases between the germline ends. Germline V gene data show CDR1 as SNHLY and CDR2 as FYNNEI. The CDR3 length is 13 residues. This chain's CDR3 is CASSEEVYQPQHF. The CDR3 DNA reads TGTGCCAGCAGTGAGGAGGTCTATCAGCCCCAGCATTTT.

CDR3: CSVEIGGGYGYTF. CDR3 in DNA: TGCAGCGTTGAGATCGGGGGGGGCTATGGCTACACCTTC. V usage is TRBV29-1 and J usage is TRBJ1-2, with D perhaps matching TRBD1 (5 bases). Germline CDR1 and CDR2: SQVTM and ANQGSEA. The CDR3 has 13 amino acids. V lost 3 bases, J lost 4 bases, and 12 bases lay in between. The variable domain in full, completed from reference TRBV29-1 and TRBJ1-2, reads SAVISQKPSRDICQRGTSLTIQCQVDSQVTMMFWYRQQPGQSLTLIATANQGSEATYESGFVIDKFPISRPNLTFSTLTVSNMSPEDSSIYLCSVEIGGGYGYTFGSGTRLTVV.

This chain links TRBV14 with TRBJ2-1, with TRBD2 matching 11 bases. This CDR3 has 19 residues. The ends lost 2 bases at V and 1 base at J; junction bases unmatched: 10. Looked up from germline, CDR1 is SGHDN and CDR2 is FVKESK. CDR3 amino acids: CASSQRAILAGESYNEQFF. As DNA, the CDR3 is TGTGCCAGCAGCCAAAGAGCGATACTAGCGGGAGAGTCCTACAATGAGCAGTTCTTC. The full variable domain, completed using reference TRBV14 and TRBJ2-1, is EAGVTQFPSHSVIEKGQTVTLRCDPISGHDNLYWYRRVMGKEIKFLLHFVKESKQDESGMPNNRFLAERTGGTYSTLKVQPAELEDSGVYFCASSQRAILAGESYNEQFFGPGTRLTVL.

This clone was seen a few times. The chain has TRBV11-1 and TRBJ1-2, with D possibly matching TRBD1 (5 bases). The CDR3 has 15 residues. Trimming pared 1 base from V and 1 base from J, leaving 10 bases between. CDR1 and CDR2 (germline): SGHAT, FQDESV (reference sequence). CDR3 sequence reads: CASSLGGQFNYGYTF. In DNA, the CDR3 is TGTGCCAGCAGCTTAGGAGGACAATTTAACTATGGCTACACCTTC.

The rearrangement links TRBV14 to TRBJ1-1; 7 bases line up with TRBD1. This CDR3 has 15 amino acids. Per germline, CDR1 SGHDN and CDR2 FVKESK. V trimming: 3 bases; J trimming: 4 bases; junction bases outside the gene matches: 8. DNA for the CDR3: TGTGCCAGCAGCCAGTACAGGGGAAGGGCCACTGAAGCTTTCTTT. Translating gives CASSQYRGRATEAFF.

The V gene is TRBV5-5, the J gene TRBJ1-2, with D perhaps TRBD1 (6 bases). V was clipped by 4 bases and J by 0 bases, with 13 bases between them. Germline CDR1 SGHKS, CDR2 YYEKEE (reference sequence). This CDR3 is built from 15 residues. This chain's CDR3 is CASSPTGHTNYGYTF. For the CDR3, the DNA is TGTGCCAGCAGCCCAACGGGACACACTAACTATGGCTACACCTTC.

The V gene is TRBV18, the J gene TRBJ2-7; 9 bases agree with TRBD2. CDR3 length: 15 residues. With 3 bases clipped from V and 6 bases from J, the junction kept 9 bases outside the gene matches. Germline V CDR1 and CDR2: KGHSH, LQKENI. The CDR3 DNA is TGTGCCAGCTCACCCACTCCCGGGACTAGCTGCGAGCAGTACTTC. Translation gives CASSPTPGTSCEQYF.

The chain is built from TRBV6-5 and TRBJ2-2, with 8 bases that match TRBD1. J lost 4 bases, V lost 6 bases, and 7 bases had no gene match. CDR1 is MNHEY and CDR2 is SVGAGI in the germline V gene. The CDR3 sequence is 15 residues long. In nucleotides, the CDR3 is TGTGCCAGCAGGGGACAGGTTCAGCTCACCGGGGAGCTGTTTTTT. Protein: CASRGQVQLTGELFF.

The chain combines TRBV5-6 with TRBJ2-4; tentatively, D is TRBD1 (5 bases). The V gene lost 4 bases and the J gene lost 3 bases, with 20 bases spanning the gap. This CDR3 contains 17 residues. The germline V gene has CDR1 SGHDT and CDR2 YYEEEE. The CDR3: CASSDDWTIWRKNIQYF. Here the CDR3 DNA reads TGTGCCAGCAGCGATGATTGGACAATTTGGCGCAAAAACATTCAGTACTTC.

The chain couples TRBV27 to TRBJ2-3, with 9 bases matching TRBD2. Germline V lookup: CDR1 MNHEY, CDR2 SMNVEV (reference sequence). The CDR3 loop spans 13 amino acids. Trimming at V came to 9 bases and at J to 5 bases, leaving 6 bases not matched to a gene. The CDR3 region is CASQRGVVDTQYF. CDR3 nucleotides: TGTGCCAGTCAGCGGGGGGTGGTAGATACGCAGTATTTT.

This clone occurred a few times. The rearrangement links TRBV27 to TRBJ1-1, with 7 nucleotides matching TRBD1. CDR1 is MNHEY, CDR2 SMNVEV, per germline (reference sequence). Losses at the gene ends were 6 bases for V and 1 base for J; bases not matched to a gene: 8. The CDR3 sequence is 15 residues long. The DNA for the CDR3 is TGTGCCAGCAGGCCCTCCGGGACAGCGAACACTGAAGCTTTCTTT. Protein sequence: CASRPSGTANTEAFF.